This T cell receptor beta chain was recorded in a study of cytomegalovirus exposure and HLA in healthy donors. Study-level background: The 120 validation repertoires matched the 666 first-cohort repertoires in platform, a later analysis reported.

Points from the study as a whole: Reportedly, diagnosis of cytomegalovirus status by the classifier showed high specificity and sensitivity.

The CDR3 covers 15 residues. Germline V CDR1 and CDR2: WNHNN, SYGVQD (reference sequence). V dropped 5 bases and J dropped 5 bases, with 16 bases sitting between them. The donors were members of the validation cohort, which comprised about 130 subjects and was separate from the first cohort of fewer than 700 subjects. Concerning this clone: The antigen remains undetermined.

The assay was immunoSEQ multiplex PCR, and TCRdb's table has in-frame clones only and misses some. The sample carries fewer than 400,000 clones, around 90% recorded once. The chain carries TRBV10-1 and TRBJ2-1, with D possibly TRBD1 on 6 matching bases. Sequences were obtained from PBMCs. This TCR derives from a man under 40 in good health and CMV-seronegative. For the CDR3, the DNA is TGCGCCAGCAGTCTGGACAGTGCTTCCAACAATGAGCAGTTCTTC. This sequence encodes CASSLDSASNNEQFF.